This T cell receptor (beta chain) was identified during a study of type 1 and type 2 diabetes patients. The wider study: From PBMCs, CD4+ and CD8+ T cells were isolated by magnetic microbeads. The whole study generated some 20,000,000 paired-end reads.

The study's findings and limits: In type 2 diabetes, highly-expanded CD4+ clones took a median around 4% of reads.

This clonotype showed up many times. What it binds is not known. The PCR template was genomic DNA. Multiplex PCR with 30 forward and 13 reverse primers amplified the TCR beta CDR3. TCRdb reanalysed the multiplex PCR reads using MiXCR and keeps one entry per CDR3 protein. The table lists a few hundred thousand distinct CDR3 sequences, around 47% of them singletons. CDR3 length equals 13 residues. Deletions cut 4 bases from V and 7 bases from J, with 11 bases between. The germline gives CDR1 SNHLY, CDR2 FYNNEI. Sequencing was performed on peripheral blood mononuclear cells (PBMCs). The chain couples TRBV2 to TRBJ1-5; D uncertain. The receptor's source is a man between 18 and 35 years old with type 2 diabetes. The CDR3 DNA sequence: TGTGCCAGCAGTGTCGGAGTCGAACAGCCCCAGCATTTT. Amino acid sequence: CASSVGVEQPQHF.